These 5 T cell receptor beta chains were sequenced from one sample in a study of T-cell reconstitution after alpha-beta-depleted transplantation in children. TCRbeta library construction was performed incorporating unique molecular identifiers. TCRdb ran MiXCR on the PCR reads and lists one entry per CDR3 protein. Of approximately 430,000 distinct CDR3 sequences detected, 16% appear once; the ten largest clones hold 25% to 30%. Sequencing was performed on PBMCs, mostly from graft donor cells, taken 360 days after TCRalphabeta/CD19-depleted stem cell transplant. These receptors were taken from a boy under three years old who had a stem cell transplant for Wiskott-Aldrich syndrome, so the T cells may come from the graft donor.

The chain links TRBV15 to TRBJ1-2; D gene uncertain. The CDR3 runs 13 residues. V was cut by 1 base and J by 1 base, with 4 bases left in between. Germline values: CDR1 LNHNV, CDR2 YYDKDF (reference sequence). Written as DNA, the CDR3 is TGTGCCACCAGCAGAGGGATTAACTATGGCTACACCTTC. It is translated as CATSRGINYGYTF.

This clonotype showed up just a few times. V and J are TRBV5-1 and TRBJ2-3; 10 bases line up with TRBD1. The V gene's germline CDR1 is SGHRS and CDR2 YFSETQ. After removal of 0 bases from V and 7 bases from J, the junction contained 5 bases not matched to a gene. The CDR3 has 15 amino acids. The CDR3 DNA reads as TGCGCCAGCAGCTTGGACGGGACAGGGGTGTATACGCAGTATTTT. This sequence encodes CASSLDGTGVYTQYF.

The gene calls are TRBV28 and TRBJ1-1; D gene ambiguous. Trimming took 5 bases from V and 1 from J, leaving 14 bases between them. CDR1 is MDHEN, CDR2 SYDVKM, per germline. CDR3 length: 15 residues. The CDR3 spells CASSPRTDRNTEAFF. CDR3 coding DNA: TGTGCCAGCAGTCCGAGGACGGATAGGAACACTGAAGCTTTCTTT.

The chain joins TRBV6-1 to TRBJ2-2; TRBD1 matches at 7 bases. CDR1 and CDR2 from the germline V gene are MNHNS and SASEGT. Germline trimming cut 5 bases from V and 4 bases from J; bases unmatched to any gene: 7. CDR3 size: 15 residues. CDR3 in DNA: TGTGCCAGCAGTCCCAGACAGGGCCGCACCGGGGAGCTGTTTTTT. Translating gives CASSPRQGRTGELFF.

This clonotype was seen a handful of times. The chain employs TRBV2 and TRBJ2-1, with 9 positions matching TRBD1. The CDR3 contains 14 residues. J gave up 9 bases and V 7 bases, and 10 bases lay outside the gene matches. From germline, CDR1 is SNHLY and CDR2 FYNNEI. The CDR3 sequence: CASIPGQGWGEQFF. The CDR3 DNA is TGTGCCAGCATACCGGGACAGGGTTGGGGTGAGCAGTTCTTC.